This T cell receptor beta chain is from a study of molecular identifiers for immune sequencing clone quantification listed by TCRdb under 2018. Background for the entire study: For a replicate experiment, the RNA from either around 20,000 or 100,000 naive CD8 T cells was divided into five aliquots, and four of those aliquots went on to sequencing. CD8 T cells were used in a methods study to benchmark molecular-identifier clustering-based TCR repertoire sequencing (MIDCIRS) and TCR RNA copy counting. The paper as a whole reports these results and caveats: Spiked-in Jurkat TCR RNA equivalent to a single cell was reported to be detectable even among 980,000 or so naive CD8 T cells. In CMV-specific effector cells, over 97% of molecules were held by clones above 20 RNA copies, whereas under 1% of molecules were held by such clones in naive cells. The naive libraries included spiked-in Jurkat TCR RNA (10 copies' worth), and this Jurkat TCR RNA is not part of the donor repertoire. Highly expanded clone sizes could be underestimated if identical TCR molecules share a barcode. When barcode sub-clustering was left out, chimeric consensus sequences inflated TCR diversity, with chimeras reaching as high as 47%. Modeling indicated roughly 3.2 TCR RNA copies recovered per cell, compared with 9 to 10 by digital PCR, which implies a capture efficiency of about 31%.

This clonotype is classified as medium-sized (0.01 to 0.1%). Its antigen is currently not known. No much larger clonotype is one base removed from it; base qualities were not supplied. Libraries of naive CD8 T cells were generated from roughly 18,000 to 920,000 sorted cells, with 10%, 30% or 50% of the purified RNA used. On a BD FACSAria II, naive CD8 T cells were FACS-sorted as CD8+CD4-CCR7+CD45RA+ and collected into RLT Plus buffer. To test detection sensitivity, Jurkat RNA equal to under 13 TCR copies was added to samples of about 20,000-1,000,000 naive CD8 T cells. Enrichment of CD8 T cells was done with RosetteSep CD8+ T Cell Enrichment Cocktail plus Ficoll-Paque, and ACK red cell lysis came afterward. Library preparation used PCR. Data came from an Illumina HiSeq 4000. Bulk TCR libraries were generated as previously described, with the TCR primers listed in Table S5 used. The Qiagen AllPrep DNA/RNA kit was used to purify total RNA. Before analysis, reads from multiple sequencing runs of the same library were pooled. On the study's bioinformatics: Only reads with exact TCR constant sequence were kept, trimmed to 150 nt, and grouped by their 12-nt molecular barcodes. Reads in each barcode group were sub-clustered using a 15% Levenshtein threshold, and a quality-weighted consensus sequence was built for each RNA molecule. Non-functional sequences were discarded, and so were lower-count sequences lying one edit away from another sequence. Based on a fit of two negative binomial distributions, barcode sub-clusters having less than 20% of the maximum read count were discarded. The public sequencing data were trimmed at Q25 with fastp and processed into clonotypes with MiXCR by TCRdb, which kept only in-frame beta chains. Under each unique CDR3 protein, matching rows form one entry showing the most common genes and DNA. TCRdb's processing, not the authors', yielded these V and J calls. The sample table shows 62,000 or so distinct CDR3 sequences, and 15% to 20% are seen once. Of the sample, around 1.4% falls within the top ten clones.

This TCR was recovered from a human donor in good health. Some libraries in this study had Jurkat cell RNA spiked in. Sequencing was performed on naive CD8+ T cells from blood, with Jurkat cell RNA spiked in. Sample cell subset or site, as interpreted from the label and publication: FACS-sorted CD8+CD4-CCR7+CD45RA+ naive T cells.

The nucleotide sequence reads as follows: TGCAGCGTTGAGGGGCTAGCGGGAGTATCGGCCTACGAGCAGTACTTC. Its translation reads: CSVEGLAGVSAYEQYF. The rearranged chain carries TRBV29-1 and TRBJ2-7, and TRBD2 matches 10 of the central bases. Compared with germline, V lacks 3 bases and J lacks 2 bases; bases without a gene match: 10. The CDR3 numbers 16 residues from cysteine through phenylalanine. Only CDR3 DNA is held: 48 bases, read in frame from base 1. CDR1 SQVTM and CDR2 ANQGSEA were looked up in the germline V gene.